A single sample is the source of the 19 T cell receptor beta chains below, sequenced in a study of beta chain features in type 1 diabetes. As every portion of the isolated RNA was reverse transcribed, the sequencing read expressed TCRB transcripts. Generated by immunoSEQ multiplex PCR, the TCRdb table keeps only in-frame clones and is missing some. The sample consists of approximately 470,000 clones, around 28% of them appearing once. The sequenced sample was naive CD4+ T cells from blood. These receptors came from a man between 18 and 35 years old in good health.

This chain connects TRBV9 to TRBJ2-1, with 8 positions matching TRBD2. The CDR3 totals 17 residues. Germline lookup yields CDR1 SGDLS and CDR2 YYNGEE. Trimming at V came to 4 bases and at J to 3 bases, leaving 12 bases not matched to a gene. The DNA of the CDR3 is TGTGCCAGCAGCCCCAGGGCGGGACTAGTATACTACAATGAGCAGTTCTTC. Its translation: CASSPRAGLVYYNEQFF. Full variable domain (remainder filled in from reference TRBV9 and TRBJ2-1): DSGVTQTPKHLITATGQRVTLRCSPRSGDLSVYWYQQSLDQGLQFLIQYYNGEERAKGNILERFSAQQFPDLHSELNLSSLELGDSALYFCASSPRAGLVYYNEQFFGPGTRLTVL.

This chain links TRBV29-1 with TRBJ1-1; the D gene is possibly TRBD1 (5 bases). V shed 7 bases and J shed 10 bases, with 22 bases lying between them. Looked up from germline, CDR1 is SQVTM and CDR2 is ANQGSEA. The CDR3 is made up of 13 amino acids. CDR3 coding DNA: TGCAGCGCGGACCCAGGGAGGCTTGGGGGAGCTTTCTTT. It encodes CSADPGRLGGAFF. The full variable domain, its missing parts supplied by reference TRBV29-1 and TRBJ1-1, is SAVISQKPSRDICQRGTSLTIQCQVDSQVTMMFWYRQQPGQSLTLIATANQGSEATYESGFVIDKFPISRPNLTFSTLTVSNMSPEDSSIYLCSADPGRLGGAFFGQGTRLTVV.

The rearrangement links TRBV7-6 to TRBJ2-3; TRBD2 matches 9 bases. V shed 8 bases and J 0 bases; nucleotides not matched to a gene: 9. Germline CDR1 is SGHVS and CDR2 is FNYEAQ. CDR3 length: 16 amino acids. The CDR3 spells CASFSGLASSTDTQYF. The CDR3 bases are TGTGCCAGCTTTTCCGGACTAGCGTCTAGCACAGATACGCAGTATTTT.

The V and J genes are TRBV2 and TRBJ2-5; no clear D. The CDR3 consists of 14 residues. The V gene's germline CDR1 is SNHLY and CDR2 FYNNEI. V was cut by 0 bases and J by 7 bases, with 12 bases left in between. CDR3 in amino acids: CASSEAGPFRTQYF. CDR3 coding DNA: TGTGCCAGCAGTGAAGCCGGACCCTTTAGGACCCAGTACTTC.

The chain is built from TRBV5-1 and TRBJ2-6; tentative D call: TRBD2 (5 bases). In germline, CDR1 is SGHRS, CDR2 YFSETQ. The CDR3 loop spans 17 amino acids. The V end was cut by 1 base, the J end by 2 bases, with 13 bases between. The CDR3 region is CASSLLGASTGANVLTF. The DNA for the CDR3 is TGCGCCAGCAGCTTGTTGGGAGCCTCAACTGGGGCCAACGTCCTGACTTTC.

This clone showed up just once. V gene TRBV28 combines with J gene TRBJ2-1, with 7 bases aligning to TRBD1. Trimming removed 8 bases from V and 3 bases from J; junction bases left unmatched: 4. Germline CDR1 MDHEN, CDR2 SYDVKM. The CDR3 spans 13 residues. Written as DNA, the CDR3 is TGTGCCAGCGCCCGGGACAGCTACAATGAGCAGTTCTTC. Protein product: CASARDSYNEQFF.

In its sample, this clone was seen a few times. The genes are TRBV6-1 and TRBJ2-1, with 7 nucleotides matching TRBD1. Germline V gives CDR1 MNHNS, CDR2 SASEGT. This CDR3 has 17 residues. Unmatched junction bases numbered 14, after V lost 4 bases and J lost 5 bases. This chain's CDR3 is CASSGQSQGERDNEQFF. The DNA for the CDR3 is TGTGCCAGCAGTGGGCAGTCGCAGGGGGAACGGGACAATGAGCAGTTCTTC.

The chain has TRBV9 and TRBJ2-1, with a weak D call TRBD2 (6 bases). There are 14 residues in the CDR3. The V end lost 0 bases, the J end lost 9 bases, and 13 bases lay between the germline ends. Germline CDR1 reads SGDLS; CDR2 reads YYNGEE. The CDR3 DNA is TGTGCCAGCAGCGTAGTCGGGGGATGGGTTGAGCAGTTCTTC. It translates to CASSVVGGWVEQFF.

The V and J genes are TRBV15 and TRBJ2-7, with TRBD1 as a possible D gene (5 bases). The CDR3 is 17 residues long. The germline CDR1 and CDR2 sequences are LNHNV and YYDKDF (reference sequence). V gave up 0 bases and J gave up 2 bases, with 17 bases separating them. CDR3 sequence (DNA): TGTGCCACCAGCAGAGATCTACTGAAGGGGTCCCCCTACGAGCAGTACTTC. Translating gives CATSRDLLKGSPYEQYF.

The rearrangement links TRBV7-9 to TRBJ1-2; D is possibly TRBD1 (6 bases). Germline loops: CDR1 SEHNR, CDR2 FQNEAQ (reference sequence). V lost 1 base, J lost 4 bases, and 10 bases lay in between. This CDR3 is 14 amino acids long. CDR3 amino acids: CASSLGQVSYGYTF. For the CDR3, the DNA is TGTGCCAGCAGCTTAGGACAGGTGTCCTATGGCTACACCTTC. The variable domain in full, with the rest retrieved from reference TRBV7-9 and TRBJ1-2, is DTGVSQNPRHKITKRGQNVTFRCDPISEHNRLYWYRQTLGQGPEFLTYFQNEAQLEKSRLLSDRFSAERPKGSFSTLEIQRTEQGDSAMYLCASSLGQVSYGYTFGSGTRLTVV.

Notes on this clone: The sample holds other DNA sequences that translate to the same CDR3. The DNA of the CDR3 is TGTGCCTGGAGCCTAAGGGAAGGGTATGGCTACACCTTC. As protein: CAWSLREGYGYTF. V is TRBV30 and J is TRBJ1-2; D unclear. Germline lookup yields CDR1 GTSNPN and CDR2 SVGIG (reference sequence). The CDR3 sequence is 13 residues long. Trimming pared 3 bases from V and 5 bases from J, leaving 13 bases between.

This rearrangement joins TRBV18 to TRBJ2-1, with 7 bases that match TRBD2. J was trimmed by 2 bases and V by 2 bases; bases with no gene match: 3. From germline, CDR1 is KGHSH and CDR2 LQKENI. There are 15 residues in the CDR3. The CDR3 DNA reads TGTGCCAGCTCACCAGGCGGGAGCACCTACAATGAGCAGTTCTTC. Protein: CASSPGGSTYNEQFF.

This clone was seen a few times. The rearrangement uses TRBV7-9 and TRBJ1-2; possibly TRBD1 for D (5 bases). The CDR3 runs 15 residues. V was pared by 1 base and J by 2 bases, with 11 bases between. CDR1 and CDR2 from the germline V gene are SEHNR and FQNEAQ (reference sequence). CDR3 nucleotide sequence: TGTGCCAGCAGCTTAGGGGGGACGCGGAACTATGGCTACACCTTC. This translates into CASSLGGTRNYGYTF.

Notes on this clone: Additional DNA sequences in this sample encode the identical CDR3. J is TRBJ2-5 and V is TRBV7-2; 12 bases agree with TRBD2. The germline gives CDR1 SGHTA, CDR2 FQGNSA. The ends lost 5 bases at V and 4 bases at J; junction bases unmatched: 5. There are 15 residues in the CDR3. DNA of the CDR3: TGTGCCAGCAGCCAGACTAGCGGGAGCGGAGAGACCCAGTACTTC. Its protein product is CASSQTSGSGETQYF.

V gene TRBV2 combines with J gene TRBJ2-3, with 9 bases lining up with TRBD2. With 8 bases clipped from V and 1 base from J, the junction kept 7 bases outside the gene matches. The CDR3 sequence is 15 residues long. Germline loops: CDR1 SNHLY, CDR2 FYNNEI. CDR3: CASGYLAGGTDTQYF. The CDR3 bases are TGTGCCAGCGGTTACTTAGCGGGAGGCACAGATACGCAGTATTTT.

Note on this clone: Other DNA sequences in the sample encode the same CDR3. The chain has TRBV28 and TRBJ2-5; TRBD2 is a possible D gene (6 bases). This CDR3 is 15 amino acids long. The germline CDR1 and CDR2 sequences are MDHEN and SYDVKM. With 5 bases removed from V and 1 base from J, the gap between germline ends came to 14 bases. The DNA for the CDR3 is TGTGCCAGCAGTCCACTCGGGGGACCCCAAGAGACCCAGTACTTC. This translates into CASSPLGGPQETQYF.

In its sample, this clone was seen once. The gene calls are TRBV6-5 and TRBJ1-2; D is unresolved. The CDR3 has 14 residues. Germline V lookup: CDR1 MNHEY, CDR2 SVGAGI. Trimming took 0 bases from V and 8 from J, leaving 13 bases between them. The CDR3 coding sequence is TGTGCCAGCAGTTACTCGAGGAGGGTGGGCGGCTACACCTTC. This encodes CASSYSRRVGGYTF.

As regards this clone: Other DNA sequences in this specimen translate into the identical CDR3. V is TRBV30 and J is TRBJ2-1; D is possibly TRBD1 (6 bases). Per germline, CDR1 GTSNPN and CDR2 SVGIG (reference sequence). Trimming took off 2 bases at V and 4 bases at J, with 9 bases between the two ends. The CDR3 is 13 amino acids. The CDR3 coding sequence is TGTGCCTGGAGTTCAGACAGGTACAATGAGCAGTTCTTC. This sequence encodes CAWSSDRYNEQFF.

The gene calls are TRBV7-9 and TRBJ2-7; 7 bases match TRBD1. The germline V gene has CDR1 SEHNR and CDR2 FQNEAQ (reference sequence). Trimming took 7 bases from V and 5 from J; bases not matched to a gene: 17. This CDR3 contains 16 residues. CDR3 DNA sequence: TGTGCCAGCACCTTTTCATCTAAGGACAGGCGCCACGAGCAGTACTTC. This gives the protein CASTFSSKDRRHEQYF.